The source of this TCR beta chain is a study of T cell repertoires in cytomegalovirus infection. Study-wide background: Public TCR beta signatures were indicative of both CMV infection and a matching HLA type.

TCRdb called the reads again in MiXCR, with one record for every CDR3 protein. The sample contains about 76,000 distinct CDR3 sequences, around 3.4% of which appear only once. This clonotype was counted many times. Its target is not known. Findings of the study overall: CMV-specific TCR beta clonotypes restricted by HLA-C dominated the ex vivo response. Carriers of CMV plus the relevant HLA were identified by cumulative public TCR beta family frequency.

Material for sequencing was PBMCs. This clonotype was obtained from a human donor in good health (CMV status not recorded). Some clones in this sample may be carry-over from other donors' samples.

CDR3 residues: CASSLARDRFGDTQYF. The CDR3 bases are TGTGCCAGCAGCTTAGCGAGGGACAGATTTGGGGATACGCAGTATTTT. The chain is built from TRBV7-2 and TRBJ2-3; 7 nucleotides match TRBD1. The germline V gene has CDR1 SGHTA and CDR2 FQGNSA. The CDR3 is 16 residues long. The J segment lost 6 bases and the V segment lost 0 bases, leaving 9 bases of the junction unmatched. Full variable domain (outside the CDR3, taken from reference TRBV7-2 and TRBJ2-3): GAGVSQSPSNKVTEKGKDVELRCDPISGHTALYWYRQSLGQGLEFLIYFQGNSAPDKSGLPSDRFSAERTGGSVSTLTIQRTQQEDSAVYLCASSLARDRFGDTQYFGPGTRLTVL.